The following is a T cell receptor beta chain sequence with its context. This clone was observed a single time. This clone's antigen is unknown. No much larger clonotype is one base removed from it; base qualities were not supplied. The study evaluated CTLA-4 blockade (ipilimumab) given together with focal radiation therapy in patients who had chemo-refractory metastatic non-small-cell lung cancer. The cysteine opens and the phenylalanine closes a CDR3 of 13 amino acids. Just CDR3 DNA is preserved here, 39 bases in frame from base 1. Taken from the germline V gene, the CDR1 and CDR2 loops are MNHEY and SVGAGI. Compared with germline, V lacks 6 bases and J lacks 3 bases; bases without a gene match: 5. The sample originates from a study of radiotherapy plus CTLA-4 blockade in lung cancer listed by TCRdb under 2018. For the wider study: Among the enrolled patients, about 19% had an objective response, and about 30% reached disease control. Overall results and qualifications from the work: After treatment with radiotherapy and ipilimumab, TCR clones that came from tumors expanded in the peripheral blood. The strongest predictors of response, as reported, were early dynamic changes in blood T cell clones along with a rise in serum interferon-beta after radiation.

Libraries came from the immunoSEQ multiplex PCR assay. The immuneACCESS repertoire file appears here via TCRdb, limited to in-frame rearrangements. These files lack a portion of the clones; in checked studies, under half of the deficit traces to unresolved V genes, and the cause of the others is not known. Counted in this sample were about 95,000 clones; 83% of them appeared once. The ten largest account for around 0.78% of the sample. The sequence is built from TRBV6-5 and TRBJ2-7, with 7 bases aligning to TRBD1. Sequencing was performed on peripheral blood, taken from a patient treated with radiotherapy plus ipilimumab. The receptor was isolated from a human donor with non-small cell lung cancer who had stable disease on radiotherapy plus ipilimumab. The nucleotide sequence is TGTGCCAGCAGCCCCGACAGGGACTACGAGCAGTACTTC. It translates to CASSPDRDYEQYF.